The present T cell receptor beta chain was sequenced within a study of cytotoxic CD8 clonotypes in ibrutinib-treated CLL. The repertoire was sequenced with immunoSEQ multiplex PCR; TCRdb's copy has only in-frame clones and lacks some. The sample has 160,000 or so clones, around 80% seen once. As concerns this clone: Its antigen is not identified.

V lost 0 bases, J lost 10 bases, and 13 bases stayed unmatched. CDR3 length equals 17 residues. In germline, CDR1 is SGHRS, CDR2 YFSETQ. As input for TCR beta libraries, about 2 micrograms of genomic DNA came from cryopreserved PBMCs. Study-wide findings and caveats: Clonotypes that were public were uncommon, and they contracted or stayed stable on treatment.

The gene calls are TRBV5-1 and TRBJ1-2; 12 nucleotides align to TRBD1. The sample in question was PBMCs, obtained after 24 months of ibrutinib treatment. The TCR originated in a human donor with chronic lymphocytic leukemia. CDR3: CASSLGDRGRRRTVYTF. The CDR3 DNA reads as TGCGCCAGCAGCTTGGGGGACAGGGGGCGCAGAAGGACCGTCTACACCTTC.